The 20 T cell receptor beta chains reported below all come from one sample, sequenced in a study of identifying expanded T cells in peripheral blood. TCRdb's table, derived via immunoSEQ multiplex PCR, lists solely in-frame clones and lacks some. The data hold more than 90,000 clones, with around 85% observed a single time. Sequencing input: blood. All receptors come from a person aged 18 to 69 in good health.

The chain is built from TRBV7-9 and TRBJ1-4; 8 bases are shared with TRBD1. This CDR3 region has 15 residues. The V and J ends lost 5 bases and 7 bases, in that order; junction bases with no gene match: 9. Germline CDR1 SEHNR, CDR2 FQNEAQ (reference sequence). CDR3 in DNA: TGTGCCAGCAGCACTAGACAGGGGCTTGTTGAAAAACTGTTTTTT. Protein: CASSTRQGLVEKLFF. Using reference TRBV7-9 and TRBJ1-4 for the parts outside the CDR3, the full variable domain is DTGVSQNPRHKITKRGQNVTFRCDPISEHNRLYWYRQTLGQGPEFLTYFQNEAQLEKSRLLSDRFSAERPKGSFSTLEIQRTEQGDSAMYLCASSTRQGLVEKLFFGSGTQLSVL.

The V gene is TRBV27, the J gene TRBJ1-1; tentative D call: TRBD1 (5 bases). This CDR3 spans 12 amino acids. Trimming pared 5 bases from V and 5 bases from J, leaving 9 bases between. Germline loops: CDR1 MNHEY, CDR2 SMNVEV (reference sequence). The CDR3 coding sequence is TGTGCCAGCAGTGGCTGGGGGACTGAAGCTTTCTTT. Translated, it gives CASSGWGTEAFF.

CDR3 amino acids: CASKSTGSSYNSPLHF. The DNA of the CDR3 is TGTGCCAGCAAATCAACAGGGAGCTCCTATAATTCACCCCTCCACTTT. The chain carries TRBV5-6 and TRBJ1-6; the D gene is possibly TRBD1 (6 bases). CDR3 size: 16 residues. The V gene lost 6 bases and the J gene lost 0 bases, with 13 bases spanning the gap. Germline loops: CDR1 SGHDT, CDR2 YYEEEE.

This clone appeared once. CDR3 sequence: CASSLSRNTEAFF. CDR3 DNA: TGTGCCAGCAGCTTATCGAGGAACACTGAAGCTTTCTTT. The chain uses TRBV7-9 and TRBJ1-1; no clear D gene. Germline V gene lookup returns CDR1 SEHNR and CDR2 FQNEAQ (reference sequence). Trimming removed 2 bases from V and 1 base from J, with 5 bases in between. The CDR3 sequence is 13 residues long.

CDR3: CASSYSTGGETQYF. Written as DNA, the CDR3 is TGTGCCAGCAGTTACTCGACGGGGGGGGAGACCCAGTACTTC. This rearrangement joins TRBV6-5 to TRBJ2-5; 8 bases line up with TRBD2. Germline V gives CDR1 MNHEY, CDR2 SVGAGI. The length of the CDR3 is 14 residues. V was pared by 0 bases and J by 5 bases, with 2 bases of the junction left unmatched.

The genes are TRBV6-5 and TRBJ1-1; TRBD1 agrees at 11 bases. Germline loops: CDR1 MNHEY, CDR2 SVGAGI. The CDR3 has 15 residues. J gave up 3 bases and V 4 bases, and 4 bases lay outside the gene matches. CDR3 DNA: TGTGCCAGCAGTTTATTGGGACAGGGGGACACTGAAGCTTTCTTT. Protein: CASSLLGQGDTEAFF.

This chain links TRBV7-8 with TRBJ2-1, with D perhaps TRBD2 (5 bases). The CDR3 has 14 amino acids. Trimming removed 5 bases from V and 14 bases from J, with 22 bases in between. Germline CDR1 and CDR2: SGHVS and FQNEAQ. DNA for the CDR3: TGTGCCAGCAGCAGTGGCGGCCTAGCTAATAACGAGTTCTTC. It codes for CASSSGGLANNEFF.

This chain joins TRBV18 and TRBJ1-1; D not certain. Germline-derived CDR1 and CDR2 are KGHSH and LQKENI. The CDR3 is 14 amino acids. V shed 3 bases and J shed 0 bases, with 8 bases lying between them. The CDR3 spells CASSPLGMNTEAFF. In DNA, the CDR3 is TGTGCCAGCTCACCTCTGGGGATGAACACTGAAGCTTTCTTT.

The CDR3: CASSAGAGTEAFF. CDR3 DNA: TGCGCCAGCAGCGCGGGGGCCGGAACTGAAGCTTTCTTT. The rearrangement links TRBV5-1 to TRBJ1-1, with D perhaps TRBD1 (6 bases). The germline CDR1 and CDR2 sequences are SGHRS and YFSETQ. V lost 4 bases and J lost 5, with 12 bases in between. The length of the CDR3 is 13 residues.

The chain combines TRBV28 with TRBJ1-2, with D perhaps matching TRBD1 (5 bases). V lost 5 bases and J 6 bases, leaving 19 bases between the germline ends. This CDR3 comprises 15 residues. Germline V gene lookup returns CDR1 MDHEN and CDR2 SYDVKM. The CDR3 region is CASSTRFRAEHGYTF. CDR3 in DNA: TGTGCCAGCAGTACTAGGTTCAGGGCCGAACATGGCTACACCTTC.

The rearrangement joins TRBV2 to TRBJ1-1; no reliable D call. This CDR3 comprises 15 residues. The V gene lost 6 bases and the J gene lost 5 bases, with 19 bases spanning the gap. CDR1 SNHLY and CDR2 FYNNEI come from the germline V gene. The CDR3 spells CASSQGSAGGTEAFF. CDR3 sequence (DNA): TGTGCCAGCAGCCAAGGTTCAGCAGGAGGGACTGAAGCTTTCTTT.

The rearrangement uses TRBV7-6 and TRBJ1-3, with D maybe TRBD1 (6 bases). V lost 5 bases and J lost 0, with 14 bases in between. There are 16 residues in the CDR3. Germline CDR1 reads SGHVS; CDR2 reads FNYEAQ. The CDR3 coding sequence is TGTGCCAGCAGCCCTCTGGGGGGCTACTCTGGAAACACCATATATTTT. This translates into CASSPLGGYSGNTIYF.

The chain recombines TRBV7-9 with TRBJ2-4; no clear D gene. V was pared by 2 bases and J by 8 bases, with 10 bases between. The CDR3 loop spans 13 amino acids. Germline V gene lookup returns CDR1 SEHNR and CDR2 FQNEAQ (reference sequence). DNA for the CDR3: TGTGCCAGCAGCTTATTCTCCTTGGACATTCAGTACTTC. It encodes CASSLFSLDIQYF. Together with reference TRBV7-9 and TRBJ2-4, the CDR3 gives the full variable domain: DTGVSQNPRHKITKRGQNVTFRCDPISEHNRLYWYRQTLGQGPEFLTYFQNEAQLEKSRLLSDRFSAERPKGSFSTLEIQRTEQGDSAMYLCASSLFSLDIQYFGAGTRLSVL.

This rearrangement joins TRBV6-5 to TRBJ2-5; TRBD1 might be the D (6 bases). V dropped 2 bases and J dropped 4 bases, with 14 bases sitting between them. The CDR3 sequence is 15 residues long. Germline CDR1 and CDR2: MNHEY and SVGAGI. The CDR3 loop reads CASSYRNRVRETQYF. For the CDR3, the DNA is TGTGCCAGCAGTTACCGAAACAGGGTGAGAGAGACCCAGTACTTC.

The V gene is TRBV28, the J gene TRBJ1-3; 8 nucleotides match TRBD1. The germline V gene encodes CDR1 MDHEN and CDR2 SYDVKM. Unmatched junction bases numbered 9, after V lost 5 bases and J lost 9 bases. The CDR3 has 14 amino acids. The CDR3 DNA follows: TGTGCCAGCAGTCTCTCTGGACAGGGAGGCACCATATATTTT. This gives the protein CASSLSGQGGTIYF.

The chain links TRBV7-8 to TRBJ1-6; the D gene is possibly TRBD1 (5 bases). V gave up 4 bases and J gave up 0 bases, with 22 bases separating them. The germline V gene encodes CDR1 SGHVS and CDR2 FQNEAQ. CDR3 length equals 20 residues. The CDR3: CASSSTIPRADSSYNSPLHF. CDR3 coding DNA: TGTGCCAGCAGCTCCACCATCCCGAGGGCAGACAGCTCCTATAATTCACCCCTCCACTTT.

The chain recombines TRBV7-2 with TRBJ1-2, with 11 bases identical to TRBD1. Germline V gene data show CDR1 as SGHTA and CDR2 as FQGNSA. The trim removed 5 bases at V and 4 bases at J, leaving 9 bases unmatched. This CDR3 contains 16 residues. The CDR3 DNA sequence: TGTGCCAGCAGCCCTAGCCTCGGGACAGGGGGCTATGGCTACACCTTC. Protein: CASSPSLGTGGYGYTF.

The CDR3 DNA reads as TGTGCCAGCAGCTTGGAGGCTACGACAGGGAACTACGAGCAGTACTTC. Protein sequence: CASSLEATTGNYEQYF. V gene TRBV5-6 combines with J gene TRBJ2-7; 7 bases match TRBD1. From germline, CDR1 is SGHDT and CDR2 YYEEEE. V was pared by 0 bases and J by 3 bases, with 9 bases of the junction left unmatched. CDR3 length: 16 residues.

The chain employs TRBV28 and TRBJ1-1; D gene ambiguous. From germline, CDR1 is MDHEN and CDR2 SYDVKM. With 0 bases removed from V and 4 bases from J, the gap between germline ends came to 3 bases. The CDR3 runs 12 residues. The CDR3 protein is CASSLWFTEAFF. CDR3 nucleotide sequence: TGTGCCAGCAGTTTATGGTTCACTGAAGCTTTCTTT.

The genes are TRBV2 and TRBJ1-6; the match to TRBD1 covers 7 bases. In germline, CDR1 is SNHLY, CDR2 FYNNEI. This CDR3 region has 15 residues. The V gene end was trimmed by 6 bases and the J gene end by 5 bases; junction bases not matched to a gene: 7. CDR3: CASRETGTDNSPLHF. The CDR3 DNA reads TGTGCCAGCAGGGAAACCGGGACAGATAATTCACCCCTCCACTTT.